One sample yielded the 5 T cell receptor beta chains listed below, sequenced in a study of shared clonotypes between healthy human individuals. This table comes from immunoSEQ multiplex PCR, and its TCRdb copy is limited to in-frame clones, with some not included. The data hold about 730,000 clones, with 72% observed a single time. The source material was memory CD4+ T cells sorted from blood. Subset described: CD45RA-negative fraction. The receptors were gathered from a woman in her twenties or thirties in good health.

Turning to this clone: The sample carries other DNA sequences with the same CDR3. The gene calls are TRBV5-1 and TRBJ2-7, with 7 nucleotides matching TRBD1. With 0 bases clipped from V and 2 bases from J, the junction kept 5 bases outside the gene matches. This CDR3 comprises 15 residues. Germline V gene data show CDR1 as SGHRS and CDR2 as YFSETQ. CDR3: CASSLEGQLAYEQYF. The CDR3 coding sequence is TGCGCCAGCAGCTTGGAGGGACAGCTTGCCTACGAGCAGTACTTC. Combining the CDR3 with reference TRBV5-1 and TRBJ2-7 gives the whole variable domain KAGVTQTPRYLIKTRGQQVTLSCSPISGHRSVSWYQQTPGQGLQFLFEYFSETQRNKGNFPGRFSGRQFSNSRSEMNVSTLELGDSALYLCASSLEGQLAYEQYFGPGTRLTVT.

The V and J genes are TRBV7-2 and TRBJ2-1; 7 bases agree with TRBD1. V trimming: 5 bases; J trimming: 6 bases; junction bases outside the gene matches: 4. This CDR3 is built from 13 residues. Germline V lookup: CDR1 SGHTA, CDR2 FQGNSA. Written as DNA, the CDR3 is TGTGCCAGCAGCCCAGACAGGGTCAATGAGCAGTTCTTC. Protein: CASSPDRVNEQFF. The whole variable domain, remainder taken from reference TRBV7-2 and TRBJ2-1, is GAGVSQSPSNKVTEKGKDVELRCDPISGHTALYWYRQSLGQGLEFLIYFQGNSAPDKSGLPSDRFSAERTGGSVSTLTIQRTQQEDSAVYLCASSPDRVNEQFFGPGTRLTVL.

V is TRBV4-2 and J is TRBJ1-2, with a weak D call TRBD1 (6 bases). The CDR3 covers 16 residues. Trimming took off 0 bases at V and 6 bases at J, with 17 bases between the two ends. The V gene's germline CDR1 is LGHNA and CDR2 YNFKEQ. The CDR3 sequence: CASSQERPGAIDGYTF. The CDR3 DNA is TGTGCCAGCAGCCAAGAAAGGCCAGGGGCTATCGATGGCTACACCTTC.

The chain recombines TRBV6-5 with TRBJ2-2; D possibly corresponds to TRBD2 (5 bases). The CDR3 is made up of 12 amino acids. Trimming removed 7 bases from V and 6 bases from J, with 9 bases in between. From germline, CDR1 is MNHEY and CDR2 SVGAGI. CDR3 region: CASTRGAGELFF. CDR3 nucleotides: TGTGCCAGCACCCGGGGAGCCGGGGAGCTGTTTTTT.

The rearrangement uses TRBV6-5 and TRBJ2-7; 7 nucleotides agree with TRBD2. The CDR3 is 14 amino acids. Germline CDR1 MNHEY, CDR2 SVGAGI. V lost 4 bases to trimming and J lost 5 bases; unmatched junction nucleotides: 8. This chain's CDR3 is CASSFERDVDEQYF. CDR3 nucleotides: TGTGCCAGCAGTTTCGAGCGGGACGTCGACGAGCAGTACTTC.